This T cell receptor beta chain derives from a study of monozygotic twins with inflammatory bowel disease. Study findings and constraints: Reduced clonotype sharing with other individuals was observed in IBD patients relative to healthy twins, especially with disease activity.

Germline V lookup: CDR1 MNHEY, CDR2 SVGAGI. This CDR3 region has 17 residues. Total RNA amounting to 3,000 to 3,500 ng went into each TCR library. The UMIs carried a 6-nucleotide sample barcode, and they were added by template switching. TCRdb reworked the 5' RACE reads into one entry per CDR3 protein, no DNA. This sample contains some 400,000 distinct CDR3 sequences. Turning to this clonotype: What it binds is unknown.

This chain links TRBV6-5 with TRBJ1-6; TCRdb selects TRBD1, and the lack of DNA leaves this call unchecked. Sequenced input: blood. This TCR was sampled from a human donor with ulcerative colitis or Crohn's disease, or a healthy co-twin of an affected twin (not recorded which). The CDR3: CASSYSGRDHINSPLHF.